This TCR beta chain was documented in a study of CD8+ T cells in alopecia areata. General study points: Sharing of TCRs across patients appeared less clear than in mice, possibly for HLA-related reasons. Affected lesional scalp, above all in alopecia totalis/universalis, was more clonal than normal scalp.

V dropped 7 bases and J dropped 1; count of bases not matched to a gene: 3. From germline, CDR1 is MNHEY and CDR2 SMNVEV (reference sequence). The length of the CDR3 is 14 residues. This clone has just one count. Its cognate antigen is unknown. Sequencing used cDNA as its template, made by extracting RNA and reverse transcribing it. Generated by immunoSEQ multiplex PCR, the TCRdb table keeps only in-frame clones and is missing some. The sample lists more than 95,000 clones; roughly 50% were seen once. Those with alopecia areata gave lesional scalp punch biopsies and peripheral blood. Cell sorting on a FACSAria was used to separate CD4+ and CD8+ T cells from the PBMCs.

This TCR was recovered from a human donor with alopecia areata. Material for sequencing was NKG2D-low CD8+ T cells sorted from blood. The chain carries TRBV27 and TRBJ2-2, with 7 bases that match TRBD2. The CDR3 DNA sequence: TGTGCCAGCAAAACTAGCGTGAACACCGGGGAGCTGTTTTTT. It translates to CASKTSVNTGELFF.